These 27 T cell receptor beta chains were sequenced from one sample in a study of T cell responses to AZD1222 COVID-19 vaccine (dated by TCRdb to the early 2020s). Library method: the immunoSEQ multiplex PCR assay. In TCRdb, the immuneACCESS table is reduced to in-frame sequences with V and J assigned. These tables do not hold every clone; where another copy was compared, an unresolved V gene accounts for under half, and the others remain unexplained. In all, the sample holds 95,000 to 150,000 clones, and 92% of those were seen once. The ten largest clones represent 14% of the sample. The time point label of this sample denotes: baseline before first vaccination. Sequences were derived from peripheral blood, sampled on day 0 of AZD1222 vaccination. All receptors come from an adult in good health.

V and J are TRBV13 and TRBJ1-1; D is ambiguous. Germline V gene lookup returns CDR1 PRHDT and CDR2 FYEKMQ (reference sequence). V dropped 4 bases and J dropped 3 bases, with 15 bases sitting between them. The CDR3 loop spans 15 amino acids. The CDR3 here is CASSSRGLTDTEAFF. Here the CDR3 DNA reads TGTGCCAGCAGCTCGAGAGGGTTGACGGACACTGAAGCTTTCTTT.

The CDR3 protein is CASSLWAGETDTQYF. Here the CDR3 DNA reads TGTGCCAGCAGTTTATGGGCGGGAGAGACAGATACGCAGTATTTT. The chain employs TRBV28 and TRBJ2-3; 7 bases are shared with TRBD2. The CDR3 has 15 residues. Trimming cost V 0 bases and J 3 bases; bases outside gene matches: 3. CDR1 is MDHEN, CDR2 SYDVKM, per germline.

The chain recombines TRBV7-6 with TRBJ1-6, with unresolved D. The V gene's germline CDR1 is SGHVS and CDR2 FNYEAQ. This CDR3 is 15 amino acids long. Deletions cut 3 bases from V and 7 bases from J, with 13 bases between. CDR3 nucleotide sequence: TGTGCCAGCAGCTTCTCTATGAATGCGAATTCACCCCTCCACTTT. Protein sequence: CASSFSMNANSPLHF.

The V gene is TRBV23-1, the J gene TRBJ1-4; 9 bases are shared with TRBD1. TRBV23-1 is given ORF status, its function remaining uncertain. This CDR3 spans 14 amino acids. V lost 9 bases and J lost 7; bases outside the gene matches: 9. Here the CDR3 reads CARNNRGLVEKLFF. Here the CDR3 DNA reads TGCGCCAGGAATAACAGGGGGCTGGTTGAAAAACTGTTTTTT.

This chain uses TRBV4-3 with TRBJ1-2; maybe TRBD1 (6 bases). The germline V gene has CDR1 LGHNA and CDR2 YSLEER. The CDR3 spans 14 residues. The germline V and J ends were trimmed by 2 bases and 3 bases, with 10 bases remaining between them. DNA for the CDR3: TGCGCCAGCAGCCAAACAGGGTTCGACTATGGCTACACCTTC. This codes for CASSQTGFDYGYTF.

This chain connects TRBV6-5 to TRBJ1-1, with 12 nucleotides matching TRBD1. J gave up 6 bases and V 0 bases, and 5 bases lay outside the gene matches. From germline, CDR1 is MNHEY and CDR2 SVGAGI. This CDR3 has 16 residues. The CDR3 is CASSYSGQGARAEAFF. Here the CDR3 DNA reads TGTGCCAGCAGTTACTCGGGACAGGGGGCGAGGGCTGAAGCTTTCTTT.

The chain uses TRBV7-8 and TRBJ2-1; 7 bases are shared with TRBD2. The V segment lost 5 bases and the J segment 3 bases; nucleotides outside the gene matches: 7. CDR1 is SGHVS, CDR2 FQNEAQ, per germline. There are 15 residues in the CDR3. The CDR3 coding sequence is TGTGCCAGCAGCCCTGGGGGGGTTGACTACAATGAGCAGTTCTTC. This translates into CASSPGGVDYNEQFF. Combining the CDR3 with reference TRBV7-8 and TRBJ2-1 gives the whole variable domain GAGVSQSPRYKVAKRGQDVALRCDPISGHVSLFWYQQALGQGPEFLTYFQNEAQLDKSGLPSDRFFAERPEGSVSTLKIQRTQQEDSAVYLCASSPGGVDYNEQFFGPGTRLTVL.

CDR3 amino acids: CASSLRSTRYQETQYF. In DNA form, the CDR3 reads TGTGCCAGCAGTTTGCGGTCAACCAGATATCAAGAGACCCAGTACTTC. The chain links TRBV28 to TRBJ2-5; D not resolved. There are 16 residues in the CDR3. Per the germline V gene, CDR1 is MDHEN and CDR2 is SYDVKM. The germline V and J ends were trimmed by 3 bases and 2 bases, with 16 bases remaining between them.

V and J are TRBV15 and TRBJ1-1; D is undetermined. CDR1 is LNHNV and CDR2 is YYDKDF in the germline V gene (reference sequence). V was cut by 4 bases and J by 2 bases, with 11 bases left in between. CDR3 length equals 14 residues. CDR3 nucleotides: TGTGCCACCAGCAAGCGAACCGCTAACACTGAAGCTTTCTTT. It encodes CATSKRTANTEAFF.

The J gene is TRBJ1-5, the V gene TRBV6-5; 8 positions match TRBD1. Germline assignment: CDR1 MNHEY and CDR2 SVGAGI. Germline trimming cut 4 bases from V and 6 bases from J; bases unmatched to any gene: 8. The CDR3 extends over 15 amino acids. The CDR3: CASSSGRGPGQPQHF. The CDR3 bases are TGTGCCAGCAGTTCGGGCAGGGGGCCGGGTCAGCCCCAGCATTTT.

The chain has TRBV7-9 and TRBJ2-7; the match to TRBD1 covers 11 bases. CDR3 length equals 16 residues. From germline, CDR1 is SEHNR and CDR2 FQNEAQ (reference sequence). With 4 bases clipped from V and 3 bases from J, the junction kept 8 bases outside the gene matches. The DNA for the CDR3 is TGTGCCAGCAGCTACCCTTTGGGACAGGGGGTCTACGAGCAGTACTTC. As protein: CASSYPLGQGVYEQYF.

The chain carries TRBV29-1 and TRBJ2-3; D might be TRBD2 (5 bases). The germline V and J ends were trimmed by 0 bases and 6 bases, with 19 bases remaining between them. Germline V gene data show CDR1 as SQVTM and CDR2 as ANQGSEA. The CDR3 is made up of 16 amino acids. The CDR3 DNA reads as TGCAGCGTTGAAGACTCCCCCGAGGGCGAGTTCGATACGCAGTATTTT. Residues: CSVEDSPEGEFDTQYF.

This chain joins TRBV3-1 (or the pseudogene TRBV3-2) and TRBJ1-1; D is perhaps TRBD1 (5 bases). Trimming removed 2 bases at V and 2 bases at J, with 9 bases between. The CDR3 length is 14 residues. Per germline, CDR1 LGHDT and CDR2 YNNKEL (reference sequence). This chain's CDR3 is CASSQMDKNTEAFF. The DNA for the CDR3 is TGTGCCAGCAGCCAAATGGACAAAAACACTGAAGCTTTCTTT.

The V gene is TRBV28, the J gene TRBJ1-3; perhaps TRBD1 as D (5 bases). Germline CDR1 reads MDHEN; CDR2 reads SYDVKM. Between the trimmed V and J ends, which lost 1 base and 3 bases, there was a span of 13 bases. The CDR3 extends over 16 amino acids. Here the CDR3 reads CASSLYGGKDGNTIYF. The CDR3 nucleotides read TGTGCCAGCAGTTTATATGGGGGAAAGGATGGAAACACCATATATTTT.

The chain links TRBV4-3 to TRBJ1-6, with D uncertain. Trimming pared 0 bases from V and 7 bases from J, leaving 16 bases between. From germline, CDR1 is LGHNA and CDR2 YSLEER. CDR3 size: 17 residues. CDR3 in DNA: TGCGCCAGCAGCCAAGAAATCTCCCTCTTAGGGAATTCACCCCTCCACTTT. Translating gives CASSQEISLLGNSPLHF.

This clone came up a few times. This sequence joins TRBV19 and TRBJ1-2, with 7 bases that match TRBD1. Germline CDR1 LNHDA, CDR2 SQIVND (reference sequence). The CDR3 runs 14 residues. Trimming cost V 7 bases and J 6 bases; bases outside gene matches: 11. CDR3: CASTLQGGPNGYTF. The CDR3 DNA reads TGTGCCAGTACCCTCCAGGGGGGCCCAAATGGCTACACCTTC.

The V call is TRBV5-1, the J call TRBJ1-4; 7 nucleotides agree with TRBD1. CDR1 SGHRS and CDR2 YFSETQ come from the germline V gene. CDR3 length: 17 residues. V shed 4 bases, J shed 0 bases, and the junction held 9 bases outside the gene matches. CDR3 DNA: TGCGCCAGCAGCGTGAGGCCGGGACAGACAACTAATGAAAAACTGTTTTTT. Translating it yields CASSVRPGQTTNEKLFF.

This sequence joins TRBV7-8 and TRBJ1-1; D possibly corresponds to TRBD1 (5 bases). V gave up 6 bases and J gave up 1 base, with 9 bases separating them. The germline V gene has CDR1 SGHVS and CDR2 FQNEAQ. This CDR3 contains 13 residues. The CDR3 loop is CASRIGENTEAFF. For the CDR3, the DNA is TGTGCCAGCAGGATAGGGGAGAACACTGAAGCTTTCTTT.

The V and J genes are TRBV6-4 and TRBJ2-1; a weak D match, TRBD1 (6 bases). V lost 6 bases and J 10 bases, leaving 25 bases between the germline ends. CDR1 and CDR2 (germline): MRHNA, SNTAGT. The CDR3 runs to 16 residues. CDR3 nucleotides: TGTGCCAGCAGCCGACAGGCGGACAGCCCACCGGAGGAGCAGTTCTTC. Amino acid sequence: CASSRQADSPPEEQFF.

The rearrangement uses TRBV5-1 and TRBJ1-2; 8 positions agree with TRBD1. This CDR3 has 15 amino acids. Germline CDR1 is SGHRS and CDR2 is YFSETQ. V dropped 3 bases and J dropped 4; count of bases not matched to a gene: 8. The CDR3: CASSYEGQAGYGYTF. DNA for the CDR3: TGCGCCAGCAGCTACGAGGGACAGGCCGGCTATGGCTACACCTTC.

The chain is built from TRBV5-5 and TRBJ1-5, with D possibly being TRBD1 (6 bases). The germline V gene has CDR1 SGHKS and CDR2 YYEKEE (reference sequence). Trimming took 4 bases from V and 0 from J, leaving 11 bases between them. CDR3 size: 15 residues. CDR3 DNA sequence: TGTGCCAGCAGCCCTAGACAGGTTAGCAATCAGCCCCAGCATTTT. Amino acids: CASSPRQVSNQPQHF.

In the case of this clone: Different DNA sequences within this sample yield the same CDR3. This chain joins TRBV2 and TRBJ1-6; 8 nucleotides agree with TRBD1. The V segment lost 5 bases and the J segment 7 bases; nucleotides outside the gene matches: 1. Per the germline V gene, CDR1 is SNHLY and CDR2 is FYNNEI. The CDR3 covers 13 residues. This CDR3 reads CASSRQGNSPLHF. CDR3 DNA: TGTGCCAGCAGTCGACAGGGGAATTCACCCCTCCACTTT.

The CDR3, as DNA: TGTGCCAGCAGTTTTGATTGGGGCACCGGGGAGCTGTTTTTT. Translation gives CASSFDWGTGELFF. The genes are TRBV27 and TRBJ2-2; D unclear. The CDR3 sequence is 14 residues long. CDR1 is MNHEY and CDR2 is SMNVEV in the germline V gene (reference sequence). Between the trimmed V and J ends, which lost 3 bases and 4 bases, there was a span of 9 bases.

J is TRBJ2-7 and V is TRBV6-6; 7 bases are shared with TRBD1. The CDR3 sequence is 15 residues long. After removal of 6 bases from V and 0 bases from J, the junction contained 8 bases not matched to a gene. Germline V gives CDR1 MNHNY, CDR2 SVGAGI (reference sequence). CDR3 loop: CASSLDRAISYEQYF. The CDR3 DNA reads as TGTGCCAGCAGCTTAGACAGGGCCATCTCCTACGAGCAGTACTTC.

The chain has TRBV4-3 and TRBJ2-5, with no clear D. This CDR3 is 14 amino acids long. Germline CDR1 LGHNA, CDR2 YSLEER. V lost 0 bases and J lost 7, with 12 bases in between. The CDR3 nucleotides read TGCGCCAGCAGCCAAGATACTTTGGGTGGGACCCAGTACTTC. Its protein is CASSQDTLGGTQYF.

V usage is TRBV29-1 and J usage is TRBJ2-2; weak D call: TRBD1 (5 bases). The CDR3 consists of 15 residues. The germline V and J ends were trimmed by 6 bases and 2 bases, with 16 bases remaining between them. From germline, CDR1 is SQVTM and CDR2 ANQGSEA. This chain's CDR3 is CSVLVGLANTGELFF. DNA of the CDR3: TGCAGCGTCCTTGTGGGGCTGGCTAACACCGGGGAGCTGTTTTTT.

This chain joins TRBV6-6 and TRBJ2-2, with 9 positions matching TRBD1. The CDR3 length is 15 residues. Germline values: CDR1 MNHNY, CDR2 SVGAGI (reference sequence). V lost 7 bases, J lost 6 bases, and 9 bases stayed unmatched. The CDR3 spells CASNPGQGRSGELFF. As DNA, the CDR3 is TGTGCCAGCAATCCGGGACAGGGAAGGTCCGGGGAGCTGTTTTTT.